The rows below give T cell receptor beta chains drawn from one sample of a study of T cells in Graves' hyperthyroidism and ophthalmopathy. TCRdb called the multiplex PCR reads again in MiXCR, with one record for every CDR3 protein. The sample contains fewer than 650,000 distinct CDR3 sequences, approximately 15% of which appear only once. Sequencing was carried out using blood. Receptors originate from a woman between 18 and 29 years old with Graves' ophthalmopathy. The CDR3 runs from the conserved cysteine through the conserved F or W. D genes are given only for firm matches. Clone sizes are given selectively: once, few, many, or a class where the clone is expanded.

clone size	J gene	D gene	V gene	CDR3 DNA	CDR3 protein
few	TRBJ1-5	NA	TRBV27	TGTGCCAGCAGTCGTTGGGGAAGCAATCAGCCCCAGCATTTT	CASSRWGSNQPQHF
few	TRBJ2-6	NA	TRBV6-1	TGTGCCAGCAGGATTAGAGGGAGCTCTGGGGCCAACGTCCTGACTTTC	CASRIRGSSGANVLTF
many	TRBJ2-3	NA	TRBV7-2	TGTGCCAGCAGCACACAAACAGGACCCACAGATACGCAGTATTTT	CASSTQTGPTDTQYF
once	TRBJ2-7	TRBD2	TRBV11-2	TGTGCCAGCAGCTTATTACATCGGACTAGCGGGAGCAACGAGCAGTACTTC	CASSLLHRTSGSNEQYF
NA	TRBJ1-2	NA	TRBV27	TGTGCCAGCAGTCCACTCGACCGGACGGGGGAGGGCTATGGCTACACCTTC	CASSPLDRTGEGYGYTF
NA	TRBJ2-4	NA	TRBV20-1	TGCAGTGCGCCGGGACACCTATTAGCCAAAAACATTCAGTACTTC	CSAPGHLLAKNIQYF
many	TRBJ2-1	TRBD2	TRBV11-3	TGTGCCAGCCCACTAGCGGGAGTTAGGGGAGGTGAGCAGTTCTTC	CASPLAGVRGGEQFF
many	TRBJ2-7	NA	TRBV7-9	TGTGCCAGCAGCTTAGTTGGAGGGTCGCACGAGCAGTACTTC	CASSLVGGSHEQYF
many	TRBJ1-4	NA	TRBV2	TGTGCCAGCAGTGTAGGAGGAGGGGGTGAAAAACTGTTTTTT	CASSVGGGGEKLFF
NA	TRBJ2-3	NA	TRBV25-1	TGTGCCATACGCGGAGAGGATACGCAGTATTTT	CAIRGEDTQYF
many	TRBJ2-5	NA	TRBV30	TGTGCCTGGAGTGTAGGGCCAGGGGTGGAGACCCAGTACTTC	CAWSVGPGVETQYF
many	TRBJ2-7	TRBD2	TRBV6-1	TGTGCCAGCTGGCGGGCGGGAGGGGGGCTCGAGCAGTACTTC	CASWRAGGGLEQYF
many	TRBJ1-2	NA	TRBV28	TGTGCCAGCAGTTTGGACCAACGGGCCGAGCAACTTAACTATGGCTACACCTTC	CASSLDQRAEQLNYGYTF
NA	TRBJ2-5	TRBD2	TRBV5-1	TGCGCCAGCAGCTTGCCTAGCGGGTACGCGGAGACCCAGTACTTC	CASSLPSGYAETQYF
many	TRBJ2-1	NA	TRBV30	TGTGCCTGCTACACTAGCTCGGTTTACAATGAGCAGTTCTTC	CACYTSSVYNEQFF
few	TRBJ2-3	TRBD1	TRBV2	TGTGCCAGCCTTGGCCAGGGGGCAGATACGCAGTATTTT	CASLGQGADTQYF
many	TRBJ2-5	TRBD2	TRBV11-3	TGTGCCAGCAGCCCTCCCGGGACTAGCGGGAGCAGGACCCAGTACTTC	CASSPPGTSGSRTQYF